The TCR beta chain described here comes from a study of shared clonotypes between healthy human individuals. Across the study: The composition of the donors was a couple of women and three men aged 18 to 49.

As to this clone: As yet, its antigen is unknown.

Study-wide findings and caveats: Generation of non-shared clonotypes was less probable than generation of clonotypes shared by all four donors. A handful of donors shared approximately 5% of their naive CD4 clonotypes.

The method was immunoSEQ multiplex PCR; TCRdb's version includes in-frame clones alone and lacks a portion of them. Of some 2.1 million clones detected, roughly 93% appear once; the ten largest clones hold about 1.6%. CD8 cells classed as naive were CD45RO-negative and positively selected for CCR7, excluding terminally differentiated effector memory CD45RA+ cells. The receptor was isolated from a man between 18 and 29 years old in good health. Some clones in this sample may be carry-over from other donors' samples. Source material: naive CD8+ T cells from PBMCs.

The CDR3 loop is CASSEATGGRGNEQFF. CDR3 in DNA: TGTGCCAGCAGTGAAGCTACGGGCGGGAGGGGTAATGAGCAGTTCTTC. This chain connects TRBV6-1 to TRBJ2-1; 9 positions match TRBD2. The V and J ends lost 0 bases and 7 bases, in that order; junction bases with no gene match: 7. CDR3 length: 16 residues. The germline V gene encodes CDR1 MNHNS and CDR2 SASEGT.